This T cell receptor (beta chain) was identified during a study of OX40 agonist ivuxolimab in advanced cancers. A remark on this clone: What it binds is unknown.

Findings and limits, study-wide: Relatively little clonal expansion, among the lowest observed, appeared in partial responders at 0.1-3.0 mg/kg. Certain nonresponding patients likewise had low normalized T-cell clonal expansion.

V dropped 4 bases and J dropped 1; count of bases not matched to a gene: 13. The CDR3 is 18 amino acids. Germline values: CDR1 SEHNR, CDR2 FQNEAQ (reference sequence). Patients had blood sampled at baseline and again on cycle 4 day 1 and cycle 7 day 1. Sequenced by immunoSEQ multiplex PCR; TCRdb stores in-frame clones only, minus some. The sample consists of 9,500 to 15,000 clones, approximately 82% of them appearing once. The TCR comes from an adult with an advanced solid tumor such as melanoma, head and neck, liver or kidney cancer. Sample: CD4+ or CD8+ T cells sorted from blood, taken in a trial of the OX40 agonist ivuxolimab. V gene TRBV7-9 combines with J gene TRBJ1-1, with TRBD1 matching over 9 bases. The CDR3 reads CASSSLGPGQGSNTEAFF. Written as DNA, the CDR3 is TGTGCCAGCAGCTCCCTCGGCCCGGGACAGGGTTCGAACACTGAAGCTTTCTTT.